A selection of T cell receptor beta chains follows, all from one sample in a study of cytomegalovirus exposure and HLA in healthy donors. TCRdb keeps only in-frame clones here, not all; method: immunoSEQ multiplex PCR. The sample carries approximately 79,000 clones, 65% to 85% recorded once. Source material: PBMCs. The receptor source for this set is a woman in her 40s in good health and CMV-seropositive. CDR3s include the opening cysteine and the closing phenylalanine or tryptophan. D genes are given only for firm matches. Size is stated for part of the rows, as once, few or many counts, or as a class when the clone is expanded.

clone size: -
CDR3 length: 14
V gene: TRBV5-6
J gene: TRBJ2-7
D gene: -
CDR3 protein: CASSSAGTPPPQYF
CDR3 DNA: TGTGCCAGCAGCTCCGCCGGGACTCCCCCTCCGCAGTACTTC

clone size: -
CDR3 length: 12
V gene: TRBV4-2
J gene: TRBJ1-2
D gene: -
CDR3 protein: CASSQDAGGYTF
CDR3 DNA: TGTGCCAGCAGCCAAGACGCAGGCGGCTACACCTTC

clone size: -
CDR3 length: 13
V gene: TRBV9
J gene: TRBJ1-1
D gene: -
CDR3 protein: CASSGAGVTEAFF
CDR3 DNA: TGTGCCAGCAGCGGGGCAGGGGTCACTGAAGCTTTCTTT

clone size: -
CDR3 length: 20
V gene: TRBV7-8
J gene: TRBJ2-2
D gene: TRBD2
CDR3 protein: CASSLISSSGGGTNTGELFF
CDR3 DNA: TGTGCCAGCAGCTTAATTAGTTCTAGCGGGGGGGGTACGAACACCGGGGAGCTGTTTTTT

clone size: -
CDR3 length: 14
V gene: TRBV7-8
J gene: TRBJ1-5
D gene: -
CDR3 protein: CASSLAPRDQPQHF
CDR3 DNA: TGTGCCAGCAGCTTAGCCCCCAGGGATCAGCCCCAGCATTTT

clone size: -
CDR3 length: 16
V gene: TRBV6-1
J gene: TRBJ1-5
D gene: TRBD1
CDR3 protein: CASSESGGVGNQPQHF
CDR3 DNA: TGTGCCAGCAGTGAATCAGGGGGAGTAGGCAATCAGCCCCAGCATTTT

clone size: once
CDR3 length: 19
V gene: TRBV4-2
J gene: TRBJ2-1
D gene: -
CDR3 protein: CASSQGRLVGGQFGDEQFF
CDR3 DNA: TGTGCCAGCAGCCAAGGAAGGTTAGTAGGTGGGCAGTTCGGGGATGAGCAGTTCTTC

clone size: once
CDR3 length: 17
V gene: TRBV28
J gene: TRBJ1-5
D gene: TRBD1
CDR3 protein: CASSSSSGQGLNQPQHF
CDR3 DNA: TGTGCCAGCAGTTCCTCCTCCGGACAGGGACTCAATCAGCCCCAGCATTTT

clone size: -
CDR3 length: 13
V gene: TRBV28
J gene: TRBJ1-1
D gene: TRBD1
CDR3 protein: CASNQQGRTEAFF
CDR3 DNA: TGTGCCAGCAACCAACAGGGGAGGACTGAAGCTTTCTTT

clone size: -
CDR3 length: 13
V gene: TRBV5-1
J gene: TRBJ2-5
D gene: -
CDR3 protein: CASSGGGQETQYF
CDR3 DNA: TGCGCCAGCAGCGGGGGAGGCCAAGAGACCCAGTACTTC

clone size: -
CDR3 length: 12
V gene: TRBV13
J gene: TRBJ1-2
D gene: -
CDR3 protein: CASSLVPLEGYF
CDR3 DNA: TGTGCCAGCAGCTTAGTGCCATTAGAGGGCTACTTC

clone size: -
CDR3 length: 15
V gene: TRBV30
J gene: TRBJ1-1
D gene: TRBD1
CDR3 protein: CAWRGRTGTYTEAFF
CDR3 DNA: TGTGCCTGGAGGGGGAGGACAGGGACGTACACTGAAGCTTTCTTT

clone size: -
CDR3 length: 15
V gene: TRBV7-2
J gene: TRBJ2-7
D gene: -
CDR3 protein: CASSSRPGTSYEQYF
CDR3 DNA: TGTGCCAGCAGCTCCAGACCCGGGACATCCTACGAGCAGTACTTC

clone size: few
CDR3 length: 17
V gene: TRBV4-1
J gene: TRBJ2-3
D gene: TRBD2
CDR3 protein: CASSQEPSGSRTDTQYF
CDR3 DNA: TGCGCCAGCAGCCAAGAGCCCAGCGGGAGTCGTACAGATACGCAGTATTTT

clone size: -
CDR3 length: 13
V gene: TRBV5-1
J gene: TRBJ2-5
D gene: -
CDR3 protein: CASSLSGRGTQYF
CDR3 DNA: TGCGCCAGCAGCTTGAGTGGGCGGGGGACCCAGTACTTC

clone size: -
CDR3 length: 19
V gene: TRBV9
J gene: TRBJ2-3
D gene: TRBD2
CDR3 protein: CASSVAGSSSGSSTDTQYF
CDR3 DNA: TGTGCCAGCAGCGTAGCGGGGAGCTCTAGCGGCTCTAGCACAGATACGCAGTATTTT

clone size: few
CDR3 length: 18
V gene: TRBV5-5
J gene: TRBJ1-2
D gene: -
CDR3 protein: CASSLAGEKTALVYGYTF
CDR3 DNA: TGTGCCAGCAGCTTGGCGGGTGAAAAGACAGCCCTAGTCTATGGCTACACCTTC

clone size: -
CDR3 length: 15
V gene: TRBV5-1
J gene: TRBJ2-1
D gene: -
CDR3 protein: CASSFEIIRPNEQFF
CDR3 DNA: TGCGCCAGCAGCTTTGAGATAATCCGCCCCAATGAGCAGTTCTTC

clone size: -
CDR3 length: 15
V gene: TRBV9
J gene: TRBJ2-1
D gene: TRBD2
CDR3 protein: CASSVSPSGGNEQFF
CDR3 DNA: TGTGCCAGCAGCGTAAGTCCTAGCGGGGGAAATGAGCAGTTCTTC

clone size: -
CDR3 length: 16
V gene: TRBV4-2
J gene: TRBJ2-2
D gene: -
CDR3 protein: CASSILALPDTGELFF
CDR3 DNA: TGTGCCAGCAGCATCCTAGCGCTCCCGGACACCGGGGAGCTGTTTTTT

clone size: -
CDR3 length: 16
V gene: TRBV9
J gene: TRBJ1-3
D gene: -
CDR3 protein: CASSVDAGALGNTIYF
CDR3 DNA: TGTGCCAGCAGCGTAGATGCTGGGGCGCTAGGAAACACCATATATTTT

clone size: -
CDR3 length: 14
V gene: TRBV6-5
J gene: TRBJ2-1
D gene: TRBD1
CDR3 protein: CASSKRTGGNEQFF
CDR3 DNA: TGTGCCAGCAGTAAGCGGACAGGGGGGAATGAGCAGTTCTTC

clone size: -
CDR3 length: 16
V gene: TRBV4-2
J gene: TRBJ2-7
D gene: -
CDR3 protein: CASSQELMDRPYEQYF
CDR3 DNA: TGTGCCAGCAGCCAAGAACTAATGGATCGTCCCTACGAGCAGTACTTC

clone size: -
CDR3 length: 14
V gene: TRBV6-1
J gene: TRBJ2-7
D gene: TRBD1
CDR3 protein: CASSEGQGGDEQYF
CDR3 DNA: TGTGCCAGCAGTGAGGGACAGGGTGGCGACGAGCAGTACTTC